Listed below are T cell receptor beta chains from one sample, sequenced in a study of early T cells in non-severe SARS-CoV-2 infection. TCRdb reanalysed the 5' RACE reads using MiXCR and keeps one entry per CDR3 protein. The table shows some 25,000 distinct CDR3 sequences, with approximately 6% occurring only once. Sample: whole blood. The receptor set was obtained from an adult who was a healthcare worker with PCR-confirmed SARS-CoV-2 infection or an uninfected control (not recorded which). Both conserved end residues are part of each CDR3. D genes are given only for firm matches. The size field is filled for only some rows; it gives once, few, many or a size class.

TRBV11-2	many	TRBD1	TRBJ2-7	TGTGCCAGCAGCCTGATGGGACAGGCCTCCTACGAGCAGTACTTC	CASSLMGQASYEQYF
TRBV11-2	medium-sized	-	TRBJ2-7	TGTGCCAGCAGCCCCATGGCCTACGAGCAGTACTTC	CASSPMAYEQYF
TRBV14	many	-	TRBJ2-5	TGTGCCAGCAGCCAGGCGGGACAACGGGGGACCCAGTACTTC	CASSQAGQRGTQYF
TRBV11-2	many	-	TRBJ2-7	TGTGCCAGCAGCCCCCCCTGGGGGGATTTCTCCTACGAGCAGTACTTC	CASSPPWGDFSYEQYF
TRBV6-5	few	-	TRBJ2-2	TGTGCCAGCAGTTACCAATACACTGGGGAGCTGTTTTTT	CASSYQYTGELFF
TRBV5-6	-	-	TRBJ2-1	TGTGCCAGCAGCCCGGCCCCGATAGGGAGGAGCGGTGAGCAGTTCTTC	CASSPAPIGRSGEQFF
TRBV19	many	-	TRBJ2-2	TGTGCCAGTAGGGGCCGGGGTTCCACCGGGGAGCTGTTTTTT	CASRGRGSTGELFF
TRBV11-2	many	-	TRBJ2-1	TGTGCCAGCAGCTTAGATTGGGACCTTGGTCCTGAGGAGCAGTTCTTC	CASSLDWDLGPEEQFF
TRBV7-6	-	-	TRBJ2-5	TGTGCCAGCAGCTTAACATGGGAGACCCAGTACTTC	CASSLTWETQYF
TRBV20-1	many	-	TRBJ2-4	TGCAGTGCTACAGCTCATGCAGCCAAAAACATTCAGTACTTC	CSATAHAAKNIQYF
TRBV9	few	-	TRBJ2-7	TGTGCCAGCAGCGACGGCGGGACCCCCTACGAGCAGTACTTC	CASSDGGTPYEQYF
TRBV20-1	many	-	TRBJ2-1	TGCAGTGCTAGAGGCGGCAGTACCAATGAGCAGTTCTTC	CSARGGSTNEQFF
TRBV6-2/TRBV6-3	many	-	TRBJ2-2	TGTGCCAGCAGTTCCCTAGCTACCGTTCAGGGGGAGCTGTTTTTT	CASSSLATVQGELFF
TRBV10-2	few	TRBD2	TRBJ2-1	TGCGCCACGGGACTAGCGGGTAACAATGAGCAGTTCTTC	CATGLAGNNEQFF
TRBV14	many	-	TRBJ1-6	TGTGCCAGCAGCTCCCGCGAGGGTTATAATTCACCCCTCCACTTT	CASSSREGYNSPLHF
TRBV2	medium-sized	TRBD2	TRBJ2-1	TGTGCCAGCAGTGAAGGGCGGGGGGTTAACAATGAGCAGTTCTTC	CASSEGRGVNNEQFF
TRBV21-1	-	-	TRBJ2-7	TGTGCCAGCAGCAAAAACGGCCCTCGACAGGGTCACGAGCAGTACTTC	CASSKNGPRQGHEQYF
TRBV9	many	TRBD1	TRBJ1-5	TGTGCCAGCAGCAGGGACAGGGGGAATCAGCCCCAGCATTTT	CASSRDRGNQPQHF
TRBV2	many	-	TRBJ1-4	TGTGCCAGCAGTGAAGGGGGTAAAAAACTGTTTTTT	CASSEGGKKLFF
TRBV5-1	-	-	TRBJ2-2	TGCGCCAGCAGCTTGTTACAGGGAGACACCGGGAAGCTGTTTTTT	CASSLLQGDTGKLFF
TRBV7-2	many	-	TRBJ2-7	TGTGCCAGCAGCTTAGATGCAGCTATTCATACCTACGAGCAGTACTTC	CASSLDAAIHTYEQYF
TRBV19	many	-	TRBJ2-5	TGTGCCAGTAGTATTACCCTGCGAGAGACCCAGTACTTC	CASSITLRETQYF
TRBV12-3/TRBV12-4	-	-	TRBJ2-1	TGTGCCAGCAGTTTAGCTCCCGCGACAAACGCCTACAATGAGCAGTTCTTC	CASSLAPATNAYNEQFF
TRBV27	medium-sized	-	TRBJ1-5	TGTGCCAGCAGTTCTCTCATCAGGGGTGAGGGTCAGCCCCAGCATTTT	CASSSLIRGEGQPQHF
TRBV20-1	many	TRBD2	TRBJ2-1	TGCAGTGCTAACCCGACTAGCGGGGGGGCCTACAATGAGCAGTTCTTC	CSANPTSGGAYNEQFF
TRBV9	few	TRBD1	TRBJ1-4	TGTGCCAGCAGCGTGGACAGGGGGTTTGAAAAACTGTTTTTT	CASSVDRGFEKLFF
TRBV28	many	-	TRBJ1-2	TGTGCCAGCAGTTACGACAACTATGGCTACACCTTC	CASSYDNYGYTF
TRBV6-2/TRBV6-3	many	-	TRBJ1-5	TGTGCCAGCAGTTATGAAGGGGATCAGCCCCAGCATTTT	CASSYEGDQPQHF
TRBV6-5	-	-	TRBJ2-3	TGTGCCAGCAGTTACCTCGGACAGAGCACAGATACGCAGTATTTT	CASSYLGQSTDTQYF
TRBV7-6	many	-	TRBJ1-5	TGTGCCAGCAGCCCCGGGGCGCATCAGCCCCAGCATTTT	CASSPGAHQPQHF
TRBV4-1	-	TRBD1	TRBJ2-1	TGCGCCAGCAGCCAATCCGACAGGGCCGGTAATGAGCAGTTCTTC	CASSQSDRAGNEQFF
TRBV7-8	many	-	TRBJ2-3	TGTGCCAGCAGCTTACGCCGTCCAGATACGCAGTATTTT	CASSLRRPDTQYF
TRBV27	-	-	TRBJ2-5	TGTGCCAGCAGGTTTGGGGGGCGCAGGACCCAGACCCAGTACTTC	CASRFGGRRTQTQYF
TRBV20-1	-	-	TRBJ1-1	TGCAGTGCTAGAGAACGCACCGTGAACACTGAAGCTTTCTTT	CSARERTVNTEAFF
TRBV27	many	TRBD1	TRBJ2-7	TGTGCCAGCAGTTTATGGTCGGGACAGGCAAACGAGCAGTACTTC	CASSLWSGQANEQYF
TRBV6-5	many	TRBD1	TRBJ1-1	TGTGCCAGCAGTTCTGACAGGGGGGGAACTGAAGCTTTCTTT	CASSSDRGGTEAFF
TRBV11-2	-	-	TRBJ2-2	TGTGCCAGCAAATCCACCCCGAACACCGGGGAGCTGTTTTTT	CASKSTPNTGELFF